This T cell receptor (beta chain) was observed in a study of blood T cell repertoires in COVID-19 (TCRdb year 2020). General notes on the study: Collaborator samples came from the United States, Italy and Spain and covered acute and convalescent phases of COVID-19. Where available, HLA class I and class II types were obtained from metadata supplied by the sample provider rather than from assay-based typing. Samples were obtained from the ongoing ImmuneRACE study (first 160 participants) and from about 1,300 subjects provided by 6 global collaborators. A freely available public database, intended as a resource for researchers studying the immune response to SARS-CoV-2, is where the repertoires were released. The material from the prospective study consisted of cDNA or gDNA derived from T cells, B-cell-depleted T cells, or PBMCs. The sample metadata nearly always contained a de-identified subject ID, COVID-19 status, age in years and sex. Deeply sampled blood TCRbeta repertoires from subjects exposed to, actively infected with, or recovered from COVID-19 were included in the dataset. What the authors observed across the whole study: The amount of clinical and demographic metadata varied by source and participant and was provided uncurated.

The germline V gene gives CDR1 as MNHEY and CDR2 as SVGAGI. From V the trimming removes 2 bases and from J it removes 2 bases, while the gene matches leave 5 bases of the junction unaccounted for. There are 15 amino acids in the CDR3, from cysteine to phenylalanine inclusive. Left in the record is the CDR3 DNA by itself, 45 bases read in frame from the first base. Each collaborating institution followed its own protocols to collect whole blood in K2EDTA tubes. For TCRbeta analysis, collaborators shipped samples as frozen whole blood, isolated PBMCs, or DNA extracted from either of those sample types. Notes on this clone: Its antigen is not yet known. Base qualities are missing; no much larger clone stands one base away.

The immunoSEQ Assay, a bias-controlled multiplex PCR, was used to amplify TCRbeta CDR3 regions from genomic DNA. Regarding the original processing steps: The number of nucleated cells in each sample was estimated by amplification of reference gene primers within the assay. Sequence reads were collapsed and filtered to measure the absolute abundance of every unique TCRbeta CDR3 rearrangement. For each sample, productive Simpson clonality was calculated as the square root of Simpson's diversity index over productive rearrangements. Here the immuneACCESS table is served through TCRdb, limited to in-frame sequences with V and J called. Missing clones are a known gap in these copies; in checked studies unresolved V genes cover under half, and the rest lacks a known reason. The V and J calls and clone size were taken over from that table, and D and trimming were inferred from the DNA. Counted in this sample were approximately 30,000 clones; 89% of them appeared once. The ten top clones hold approximately 0.51% of the sample.

This chain joins TRBV6-5 to TRBJ2-7; 8 middle bases align to TRBD1. The sequencing input was peripheral blood. This receptor was identified in a woman aged 40-49 years with active or convalescent COVID-19. The CDR3 in this case is CASSYAGQGAYEQYF. The bases read TGTGCCAGCAGTTACGCTGGACAGGGCGCCTACGAGCAGTACTTC.